This TCR beta chain was sequenced during a study of shared clonotypes between healthy human individuals (dated by TCRdb to the early 2020s). With regard to the full study: A couple of women and a few men aged 18 to 49 years were included in the cohort. For each donor, CD4 naive and CD4 memory were each run on three plates, CD8 naive on two plates, and CD8 memory on one plate. Blood TCR repertoires of about five healthy adults were deeply sequenced to estimate repertoire size and the extent of clonotype sharing between individuals. Libraries were prepared and TCR repertoires were sequenced by different laboratories using diverse techniques, in order to increase sequencing depth and limit assay-specific biases. Between about 0.9 and 10 billion PBMCs per donor were obtained by leukapheresis. On the study overall, not on this receptor specifically: Even with the large sequencing depth, rarefaction of the sorted-subset datasets indicated that sequencing was incomplete. Estimated clonotype richness was generally larger for naive than for memory subsets. Sampling was restricted to blood, and TCR repertoires in tissues likely differ from the TCR repertoires found in blood. Sharing across four donors was observed for around 4.8% of naive CD4, around 3.5% of naive CD8, about 2.5% of memory CD4, and around 0.42% of memory CD8 clonotypes. Pairwise subsampling indicated that sequencing depth was expected to affect the degree of clonotype sharing among donors. Higher generation probabilities were observed for clonotypes shared by all four sorted-subset donors than for non-shared clonotypes. The small number of donors limited the genetic and exposure-history diversity represented.

With respect to this clone: Its antigen remains undetermined. Within one base of it there is no much larger clone, and no base qualities were kept.

TCR CDR3 regions were amplified from genomic DNA by multiplex PCR using the deep immunoSEQ assay. Genomic DNA extracted from each cell subset was distributed evenly over all wells of several immunoSEQ 96-well plates, and each plate served as one replicate. For sorted subsets, around 200 ng genomic DNA, equal to 30,000 or so T cell genomes, was loaded into each replicate PCR. Purified libraries were quantified with a Qubit 3.0 fluorometer, sized on a Bioanalyzer 2100, and re-quantified with the KAPA Library Quantification kit. A separate single-read 150-cycle Illumina NextSeq 550 flow cell was used to sequence each immunoSEQ 96-well plate. As for how the authors treated the data: Because the immunoSEQ output held only junctional sequences and lacked quality scores, the filtering could not match the filtering applied to full-length reads. To assign V/J genes and CDR3, sequences were annotated against IMGT germline references using PyIR, a Python wrapper for IgBLAST v1.9. Reads were removed for weak V/J assignments (E-value above 1e-6), missing CDR3, stop codons, out-of-frame junctions, or ambiguous translated residues. A V3J clonotype was defined by an identical inferred V gene, J gene, and CDR3 amino acid sequence. The percentage overlap between two repertoires was calculated by dividing the number of shared unique clonotypes by the size of the smaller repertoire. Richness of each repertoire was evaluated using RTK rarefaction, the Chao1 estimator, and Recon v2.1 estimates of unobserved clonotypes. Generation probabilities for all TCRbeta clonotypes obtained by the gDNA method from a handful of donors were computed using OLGA. What TCRdb holds here is the immuneACCESS table cut down to in-frame rearrangements. Part of the clones is not present; checked against another copy, under half of the missing clones reflect an unresolved V gene, and the others are unexplained. Clonal size and the V and J genes are those of that table, whereas D and trimming came from the DNA. For this sample there are about 2 million clones; around 95% appear just once. 0.1% to 0.15% of the sample is taken by the ten largest.

The CDR3 spans 14 residues, from the cysteine through the phenylalanine. Left in the record is the CDR3 DNA by itself, 42 bases read in frame from the first base. A distance of 8 bases separates the germline ends of V and J, which lose 0 bases and 1 base respectively. In the germline V gene, CDR1 corresponds to SGDLS and CDR2 to YYNGEE. The donors were healthy, HIV-negative adults who had no recently reported acute infections or vaccinations. Every donor was a Caucasian adult living in Nashville, Tennessee, USA. Magnetic negative selection was used to enrich CD4+ T cells, after which naive cells were positively selected on CD45RA and the negative fraction became the memory subset. Blood was obtained by leukapheresis, after which PBMCs were separated by Ficoll-Histopaque density gradient centrifugation and cryopreserved in liquid nitrogen vapor phase. Purity and quantity of every magnetically sorted T cell population were checked by analytical flow cytometry. Each sorted fraction had its genomic DNA isolated and then quantified by UV absorbance on a Nanodrop 2000c.

The receptor was derived from a man between 18 and 29 years old in good health. The V and J genes are TRBV9 and TRBJ2-7; no D gene call is confident. Specimen: naive CD4+ T cells sorted from blood. Sample cell subset or site, as interpreted from the label and publication: CD45RA+ positively selected. The CDR3 amino acid sequence is: CASSVELGSYEQYF. The nucleotides are TGTGCCAGCAGCGTAGAACTGGGATCCTACGAGCAGTACTTC. The CDR3 plus the reference TRBV9 and TRBJ2-7 genes for the other parts give the full variable domain: DSGVTQTPKHLITATGQRVTLRCSPRSGDLSVYWYQQSLDQGLQFLIQYYNGEERAKGNILERFSAQQFPDLHSELNLSSLELGDSALYFCASSVELGSYEQYFGPGTRLTVT.